This T cell receptor (beta chain) was sequenced for a study of shared clonotypes between healthy human individuals (dated by TCRdb to 2018 to 2020). Some background on the complete study: A few men and a couple of women, aged 18 to 49 years, made up the cohort. To increase sequencing depth and limit assay-specific biases, different laboratories used diverse techniques to prepare libraries and sequence TCR repertoires. The study deeply sequenced blood TCR repertoires of about 5 healthy adults to estimate repertoire size and the extent of clonotype sharing between individuals. Each donor's leukapheresis produced roughly between about 0.8 and 10 billion PBMCs. For each donor, CD4 naive and CD4 memory were each given three plates, CD8 naive was given two plates, and CD8 memory was given one plate.

The CDR3, from cysteine to phenylalanine, totals 15 residues. Kept here is only the CDR3 DNA, which spans 45 bases and is read in frame from base 1. CDR1 and CDR2, per the germline V gene (reference sequence), are MNHEY and SMNVEV. V lost 8 bases and J lost 4 bases; the stretch between them is 18 bases long. TCR CDR3 regions were amplified from genomic DNA by multiplex PCR using the deep immunoSEQ assay. Extracted genomic DNA from each cell subset was distributed evenly across all wells of several immunoSEQ 96-well plates, and each plate was treated as a replicate. For sorted subsets, 150 to 200 ng genomic DNA, equal to approximately 30,000 T cell genomes, was loaded into each replicate PCR. Purified libraries were measured with a Qubit 3.0 fluorometer, size-checked on a Bioanalyzer 2100, and measured again with the KAPA Library Quantification kit. Every immunoSEQ 96-well plate was sequenced on a dedicated single-read 150-cycle Illumina NextSeq 550 flow cell. Per the source publication's procedure: The immunoSEQ output contained only junctional sequences without quality scores, so filtering could not match that applied to full-length reads. To assign V/J genes and CDR3, sequences were annotated against IMGT germline references using PyIR, a Python wrapper for IgBLAST v1.9. Reads were removed for weak V/J assignments (E-value above 1e-6), missing CDR3, stop codons, out-of-frame junctions, or ambiguous translated residues. A V3J clonotype was defined by an identical inferred V gene, J gene, and CDR3 amino acid sequence. The percentage overlap between two repertoires was calculated by dividing the number of shared unique clonotypes by the size of the smaller repertoire. Richness of each repertoire was evaluated using RTK rarefaction, the Chao1 estimator, and Recon v2.1 estimates of unobserved clonotypes. For all TCRbeta clonotypes obtained by the gDNA method from four donors, generation probabilities were computed with OLGA. As stored in TCRdb, this immuneACCESS dataset retains in-frame rearrangements with V and J assigned. A fraction of the clones does not appear; measured against another copy, unresolved V genes explain less than half of the discrepancy, and the remainder lacks a known reason. That table furnishes V, J and clone size, whereas the DNA furnished D and trimming. The table for this sample lists more than 1.2 million clones; approximately 98.5% of them were counted only once. About 0.34% of the sample comes from the top ten.

Overall results and qualifications from the work: Pairwise subsampling led to the expectation that sequencing depth would affect the degree of clonotype sharing among donors. Rarefaction of sorted-subset datasets indicated incomplete sequencing despite the large sequencing depth. Naive subsets generally had larger estimated clonotype richness than memory subsets did. The genetic and exposure-history diversity represented was limited by the small number of donors. When four donors were compared, the shared fraction of clonotypes was about 5% for naive CD4, about 4% for naive CD8, 2.3% for memory CD4, and approximately 0.4% for memory CD8. Sampling was restricted to blood, and TCR repertoires in tissues likely differ from the TCR repertoires found in blood. Compared with non-shared clonotypes, the clonotypes found in all four sorted-subset donors had higher generation probabilities.

About this clone: Its binding antigen is unknown. Base-call qualities are not available, and no considerably larger clone is one nucleotide away.

The donors were healthy, HIV-negative adults who had no recently reported acute infections or vaccinations. Every donor was a Caucasian adult residing in Nashville, Tennessee, USA. CD4+ T cells were enriched by magnetic negative selection; naive cells were then positively selected on CD45RA, and the negative fraction formed the memory subset. Blood was obtained by leukapheresis, after which PBMCs were separated by Ficoll-Histopaque density gradient centrifugation and cryopreserved in liquid nitrogen vapor phase. Analytical flow cytometry was used to check the purity and quantity of every magnetically sorted T cell population. From each sorted fraction, genomic DNA was isolated and quantified by UV absorbance on a Nanodrop 2000c.

The source of this sequence is a man aged 25-40 years in good health. Input material: naive CD4+ T cells sorted from blood. Reading the label with the study, this specimen's cell subset or site is: CD45RA+ positively selected. The rearrangement combines TRBV27 with TRBJ1-5, and the D gene may be TRBD1, 6 bases matching. The CDR3 region reads CASGFRGGVNQPQHF. The DNA is TGTGCCAGCGGATTCAGAGGGGGAGTTAATCAGCCCCAGCATTTT.